This T cell receptor beta chain comes out of a study of cytomegalovirus exposure and HLA in healthy donors. CDR1 and CDR2 (germline): GTSNPN, SVGIG (reference sequence). The CDR3 runs to 14 residues. Unmatched junction bases numbered 6, after V lost 3 bases and J lost 4 bases. Overall study results and limits: Among TCR beta chains of equal frequency, HLA-associated ones were more clonally expanded in a later analysis.

Primers for the PCR totalled 60 Vbeta and 13 Jbeta. Method: immunoSEQ multiplex PCR; TCRdb's copy keeps in-frame clones and lacks some. There are 140,000 or so clones in the sample; approximately 80% occur only once, and 4.5% to 5.5% lies in the top ten. This clone appeared once. Antigen: not known. Sequencing was carried out using PBMCs. This chain links TRBV30 with TRBJ2-7; TRBD1 matches at 10 bases. The receptor was isolated from a man aged 40-49 years in good health and CMV-seronegative. The CDR3 region is CAWSLRQGAYEQYF. For the CDR3, the DNA is TGTGCCTGGAGCCTGAGACAGGGGGCTTACGAGCAGTACTTC.